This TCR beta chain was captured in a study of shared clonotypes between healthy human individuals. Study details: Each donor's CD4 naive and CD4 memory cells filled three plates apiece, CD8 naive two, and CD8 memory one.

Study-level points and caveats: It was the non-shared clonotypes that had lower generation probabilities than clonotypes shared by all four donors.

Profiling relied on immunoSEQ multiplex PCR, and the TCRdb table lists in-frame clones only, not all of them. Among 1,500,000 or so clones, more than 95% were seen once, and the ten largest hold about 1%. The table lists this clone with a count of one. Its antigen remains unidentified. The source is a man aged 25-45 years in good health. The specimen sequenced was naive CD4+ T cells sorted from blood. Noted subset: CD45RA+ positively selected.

The DNA of the CDR3 is TGTGCCAGTAGTGGACAGATAAACTCCTACGAGCAGTACTTC. Its translation is CASSGQINSYEQYF. J is TRBJ2-7 and V is TRBV19; weak D call: TRBD1 (6 bases). The CDR3 spans 14 residues. The V and J ends lost 5 bases and 0 bases respectively, with 11 bases between them. The V gene's germline CDR1 is LNHDA and CDR2 SQIVND (reference sequence).